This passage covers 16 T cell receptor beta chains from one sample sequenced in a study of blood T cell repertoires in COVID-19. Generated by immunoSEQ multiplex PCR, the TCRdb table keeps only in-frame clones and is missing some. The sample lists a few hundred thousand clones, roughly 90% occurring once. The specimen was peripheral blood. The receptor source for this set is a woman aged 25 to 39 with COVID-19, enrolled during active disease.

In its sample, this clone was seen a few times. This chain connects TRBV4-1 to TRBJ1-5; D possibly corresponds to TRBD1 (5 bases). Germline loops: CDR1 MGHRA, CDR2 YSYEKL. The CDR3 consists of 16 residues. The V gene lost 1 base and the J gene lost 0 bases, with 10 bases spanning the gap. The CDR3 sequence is CASSQVGPYSNQPQHF. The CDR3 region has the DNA TGCGCCAGCAGCCAAGTGGGGCCTTATAGCAATCAGCCCCAGCATTTT.

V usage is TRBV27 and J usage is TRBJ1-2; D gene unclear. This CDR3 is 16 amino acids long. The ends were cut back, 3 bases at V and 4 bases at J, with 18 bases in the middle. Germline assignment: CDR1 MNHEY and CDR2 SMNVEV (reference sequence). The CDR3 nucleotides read TGTGCCAGCAGTTTGTATTTTGTGGGTGGAGGCTATGGCTACACCTTC. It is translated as CASSLYFVGGGYGYTF.

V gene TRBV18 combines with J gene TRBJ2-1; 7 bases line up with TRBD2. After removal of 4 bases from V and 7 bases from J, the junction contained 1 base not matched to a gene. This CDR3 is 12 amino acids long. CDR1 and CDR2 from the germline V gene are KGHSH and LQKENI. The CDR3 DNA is TGTGCCAGCTCACTCGGGGGGAATGAGCAGTTCTTC. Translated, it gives CASSLGGNEQFF.

The CDR3 spells CASSQHGLAGSTDTQYF. In nucleotides, the CDR3 is TGTGCCAGCAGCCAACATGGCCTAGCGGGAAGCACAGATACGCAGTATTTT. The V and J genes are TRBV3-1 (or the pseudogene TRBV3-2) and TRBJ2-3; 9 bases agree with TRBD2. J gave up 0 bases and V 2 bases, and 6 bases lay outside the gene matches. Germline-derived CDR1 and CDR2 are LGHDT and YNNKEL (reference sequence). The CDR3 contains 17 residues.

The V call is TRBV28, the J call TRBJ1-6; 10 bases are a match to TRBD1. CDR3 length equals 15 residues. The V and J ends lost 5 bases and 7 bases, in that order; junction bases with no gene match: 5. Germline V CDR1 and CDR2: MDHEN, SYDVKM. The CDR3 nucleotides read TGTGCCAGCAGTCTGACAGGGGGCGGCAATTCACCCCTCCACTTT. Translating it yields CASSLTGGGNSPLHF.

The DNA for the CDR3 is TGTGCCAGCGGTAGCGGGGGACAAGAGACCCAGTACTTC. This codes for CASGSGGQETQYF. The gene calls are TRBV7-9 and TRBJ2-5; TRBD2 matches 9 bases. Trimming at V came to 8 bases and at J to 2 bases, leaving 3 bases not matched to a gene. The CDR3 covers 13 residues. Germline V gene data show CDR1 as SEHNR and CDR2 as FQNEAQ (reference sequence).

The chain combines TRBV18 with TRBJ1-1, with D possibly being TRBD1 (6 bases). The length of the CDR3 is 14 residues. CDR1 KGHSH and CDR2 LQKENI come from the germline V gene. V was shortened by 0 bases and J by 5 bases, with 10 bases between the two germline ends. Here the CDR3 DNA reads TGTGCCAGCTCACCACCTGGGGGCGTGACTGAAGCTTTCTTT. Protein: CASSPPGGVTEAFF.

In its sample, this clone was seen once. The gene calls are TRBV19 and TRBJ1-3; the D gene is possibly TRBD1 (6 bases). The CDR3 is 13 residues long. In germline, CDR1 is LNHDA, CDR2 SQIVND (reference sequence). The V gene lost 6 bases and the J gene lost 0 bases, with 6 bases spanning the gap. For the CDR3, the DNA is TGTGCCAGTAGACAGGGCTCTGGAAACACCATATATTTT. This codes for CASRQGSGNTIYF.

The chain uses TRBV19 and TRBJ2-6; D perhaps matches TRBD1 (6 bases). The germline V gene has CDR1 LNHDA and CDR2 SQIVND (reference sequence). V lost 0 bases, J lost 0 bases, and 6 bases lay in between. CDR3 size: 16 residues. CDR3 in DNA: TGTGCCAGTAGTATAGAGGACAGCTCTGGGGCCAACGTCCTGACTTTC. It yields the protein CASSIEDSSGANVLTF.

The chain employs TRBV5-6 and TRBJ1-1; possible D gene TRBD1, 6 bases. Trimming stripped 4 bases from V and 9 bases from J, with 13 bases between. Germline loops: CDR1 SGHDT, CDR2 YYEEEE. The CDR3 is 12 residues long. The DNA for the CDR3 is TGTGCCAGCAGCATCGGGGGGCCCAAAGCTTTCTTT. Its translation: CASSIGGPKAFF.

In DNA form, the CDR3 reads TGTGCCACCAGTGACATACAGGGCCGCCCGTGGGAGCAGTACGTC. Protein: CATSDIQGRPWEQYV. This chain joins TRBV24-1 and TRBJ2-7; D is perhaps TRBD1 (6 bases). Germline V gene lookup returns CDR1 KGHDR and CDR2 SFDVKD. The CDR3 has 15 residues. V gave up 4 bases and J gave up 7 bases, with 19 bases separating them.

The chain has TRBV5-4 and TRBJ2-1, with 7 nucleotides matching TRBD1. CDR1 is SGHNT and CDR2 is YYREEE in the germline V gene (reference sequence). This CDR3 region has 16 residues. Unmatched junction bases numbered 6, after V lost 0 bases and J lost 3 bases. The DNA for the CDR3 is TGTGCCAGCAGCTTGGGGACAGGAGCTTACTACAATGAGCAGTTCTTC. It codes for CASSLGTGAYYNEQFF. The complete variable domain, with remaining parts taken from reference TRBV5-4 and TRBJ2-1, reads ETGVTQSPTHLIKTRGQQVTLRCSSQSGHNTVSWYQQALGQGPQFIFQYYREEENGRGNFPPRFSGLQFPNYSSELNVNALELDDSALYLCASSLGTGAYYNEQFFGPGTRLTVL.

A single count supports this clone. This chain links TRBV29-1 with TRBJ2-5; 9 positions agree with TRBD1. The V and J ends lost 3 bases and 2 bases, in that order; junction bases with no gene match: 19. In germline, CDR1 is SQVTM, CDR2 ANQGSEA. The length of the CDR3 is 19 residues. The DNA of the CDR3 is TGCAGCGTTGAGGGAATCCGGACAGGGGTCGTTAGCGCACAAGAGACCCAGTACTTC. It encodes CSVEGIRTGVVSAQETQYF.

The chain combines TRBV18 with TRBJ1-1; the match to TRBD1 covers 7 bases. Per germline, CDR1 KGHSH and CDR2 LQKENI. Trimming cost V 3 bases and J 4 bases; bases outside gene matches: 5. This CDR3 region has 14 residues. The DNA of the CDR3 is TGTGCCAGCTCACCTGGGACAGACAGCACTGAAGCTTTCTTT. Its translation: CASSPGTDSTEAFF.

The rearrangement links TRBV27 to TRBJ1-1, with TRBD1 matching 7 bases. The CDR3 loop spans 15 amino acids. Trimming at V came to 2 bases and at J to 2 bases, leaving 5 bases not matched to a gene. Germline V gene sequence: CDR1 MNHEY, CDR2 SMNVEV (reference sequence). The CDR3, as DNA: TGTGCCAGCAGTTTACGGACAGGAGCTAACACTGAAGCTTTCTTT. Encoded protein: CASSLRTGANTEAFF.

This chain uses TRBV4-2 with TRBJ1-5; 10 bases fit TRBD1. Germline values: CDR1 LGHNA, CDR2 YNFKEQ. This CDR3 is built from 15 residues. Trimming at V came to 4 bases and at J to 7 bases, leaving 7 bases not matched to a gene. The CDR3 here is CASSPSGQGIQPQHF. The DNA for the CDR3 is TGTGCCAGCAGCCCTTCGGGACAGGGGATCCAGCCCCAGCATTTT.